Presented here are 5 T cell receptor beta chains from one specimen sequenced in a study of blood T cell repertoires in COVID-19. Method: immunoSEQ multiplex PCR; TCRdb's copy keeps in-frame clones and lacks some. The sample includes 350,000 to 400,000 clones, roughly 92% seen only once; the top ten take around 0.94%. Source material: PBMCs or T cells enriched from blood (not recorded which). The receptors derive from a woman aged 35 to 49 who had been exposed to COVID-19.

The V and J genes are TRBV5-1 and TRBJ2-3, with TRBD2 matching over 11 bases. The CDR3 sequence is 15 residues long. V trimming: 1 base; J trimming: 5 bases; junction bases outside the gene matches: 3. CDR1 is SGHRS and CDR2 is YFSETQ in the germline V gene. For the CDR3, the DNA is TGCGCCAGCAGCTTGATGCTAGCGGGGGGAGATACGCAGTATTTT. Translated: CASSLMLAGGDTQYF. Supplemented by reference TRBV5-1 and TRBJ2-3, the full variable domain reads KAGVTQTPRYLIKTRGQQVTLSCSPISGHRSVSWYQQTPGQGLQFLFEYFSETQRNKGNFPGRFSGRQFSNSRSEMNVSTLELGDSALYLCASSLMLAGGDTQYFGPGTRLTVL.

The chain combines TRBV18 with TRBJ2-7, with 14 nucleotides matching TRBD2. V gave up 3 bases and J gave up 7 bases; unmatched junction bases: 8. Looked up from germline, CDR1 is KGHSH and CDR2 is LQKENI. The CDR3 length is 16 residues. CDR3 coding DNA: TGTGCCAGCTCACCTCCCGGACTAGCGGGGGGTCAGGAGCAGTACTTC. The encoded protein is CASSPPGLAGGQEQYF.

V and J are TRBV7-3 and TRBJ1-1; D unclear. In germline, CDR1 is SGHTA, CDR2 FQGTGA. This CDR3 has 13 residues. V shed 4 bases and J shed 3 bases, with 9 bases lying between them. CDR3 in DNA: TGTGCCAGCAGCTACGCCCGAGACACTGAAGCTTTCTTT. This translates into CASSYARDTEAFF.

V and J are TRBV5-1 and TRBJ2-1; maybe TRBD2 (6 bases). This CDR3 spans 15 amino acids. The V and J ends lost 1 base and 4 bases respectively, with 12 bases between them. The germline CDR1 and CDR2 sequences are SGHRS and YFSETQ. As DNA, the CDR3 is TGCGCCAGCAGCTTGAGAGTTGGGACTTACAATGAGCAGTTCTTC. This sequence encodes CASSLRVGTYNEQFF.

In DNA, the CDR3 is TGTGCCAGCAGTTCTCGGGGGAGGGGAGGGGGAAATTCACCCCTCCACTTT. It translates to CASSSRGRGGGNSPLHF. The chain combines TRBV27 with TRBJ1-6, with TRBD1 as a possible D gene (6 bases). This CDR3 comprises 17 residues. V was pared by 4 bases and J by 7 bases, with 20 bases between. The germline V gene has CDR1 MNHEY and CDR2 SMNVEV (reference sequence).